This TCR beta chain was sequenced for a study of T-cell memory formation after mild COVID-19. This clonotype came up a few times. The germline V gene has CDR1 SGDLS and CDR2 YYNGEE. With 4 bases clipped from V and 0 bases from J, the junction kept 7 bases outside the gene matches. The CDR3 has 17 residues. MiXCR was run by TCRdb on the 5' RACE reads, yielding one entry per CDR3 protein. The profile shows 85,000 to 120,000 distinct CDR3 sequences, approximately 15% of them singletons. The chain carries TRBV9 and TRBJ1-5, with 10 bases that match TRBD1. The TCR was taken from an adult woman who had mild COVID-19 (a few samples of this study predate the infection). Cell type and time point are not known. Sequencing was performed on PBMCs or a T cell subset sorted from them (not recorded which). This chain's CDR3 is CASSPGTGDLSNQPQHF. The CDR3 nucleotides are TGTGCCAGCAGCCCCGGGACAGGGGATCTTAGCAATCAGCCCCAGCATTTT.